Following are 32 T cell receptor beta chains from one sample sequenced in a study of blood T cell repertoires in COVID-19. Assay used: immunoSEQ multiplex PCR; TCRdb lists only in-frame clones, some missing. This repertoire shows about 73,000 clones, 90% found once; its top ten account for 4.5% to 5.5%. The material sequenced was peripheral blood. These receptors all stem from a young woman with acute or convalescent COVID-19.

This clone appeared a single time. In nucleotides, the CDR3 is TGTGCCAGCAGTCCGACAGGGGGCCCGGGCTATGGCTACACCTTC. Its protein product is CASSPTGGPGYGYTF. The chain links TRBV28 to TRBJ1-2, with 10 bases matching TRBD1. This CDR3 region has 15 residues. Germline CDR1 is MDHEN and CDR2 is SYDVKM. J lost 4 bases, V lost 5 bases, and 7 bases had no gene match.

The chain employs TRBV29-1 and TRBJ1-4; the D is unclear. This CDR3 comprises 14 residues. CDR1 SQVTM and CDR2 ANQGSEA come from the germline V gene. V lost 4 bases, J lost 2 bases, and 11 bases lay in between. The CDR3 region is CSVGSVATNEKLFF. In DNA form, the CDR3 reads TGCAGCGTTGGATCGGTTGCGACTAATGAAAAACTGTTTTTT.

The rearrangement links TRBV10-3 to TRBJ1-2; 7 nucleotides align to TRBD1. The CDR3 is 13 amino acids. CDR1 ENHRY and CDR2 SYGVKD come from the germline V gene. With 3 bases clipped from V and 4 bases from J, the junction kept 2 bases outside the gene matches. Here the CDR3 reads CAISDQGGYGYTF. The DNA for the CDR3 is TGTGCCATCAGTGATCAGGGGGGCTATGGCTACACCTTC.

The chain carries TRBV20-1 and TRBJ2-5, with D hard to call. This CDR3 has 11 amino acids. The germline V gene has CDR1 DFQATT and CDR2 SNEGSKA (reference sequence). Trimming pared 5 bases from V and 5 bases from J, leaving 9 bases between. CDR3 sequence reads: CSAQVLETQYF. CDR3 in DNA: TGCAGTGCTCAGGTCCTGGAGACCCAGTACTTC.

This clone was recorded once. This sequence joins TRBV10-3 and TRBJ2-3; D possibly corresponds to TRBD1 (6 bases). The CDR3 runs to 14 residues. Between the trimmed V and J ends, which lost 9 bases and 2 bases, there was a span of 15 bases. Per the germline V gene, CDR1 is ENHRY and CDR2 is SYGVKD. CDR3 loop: CAMKGQLPTDTQYF. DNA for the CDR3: TGTGCCATGAAAGGACAGCTACCCACAGATACGCAGTATTTT.

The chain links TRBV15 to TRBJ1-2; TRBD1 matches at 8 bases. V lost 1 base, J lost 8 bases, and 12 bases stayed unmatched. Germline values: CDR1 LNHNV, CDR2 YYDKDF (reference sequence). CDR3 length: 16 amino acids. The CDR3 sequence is CATSRGDRGKVEGYTF. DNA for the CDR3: TGTGCCACCAGCAGAGGTGACAGGGGCAAAGTAGAGGGCTACACCTTC.

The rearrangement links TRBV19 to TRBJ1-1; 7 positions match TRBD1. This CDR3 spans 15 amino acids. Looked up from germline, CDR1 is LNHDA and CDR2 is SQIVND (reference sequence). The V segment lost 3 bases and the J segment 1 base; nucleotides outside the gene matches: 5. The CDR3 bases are TGTGCCAGTAGTATCACCGGGACAGCGAACACTGAAGCTTTCTTT. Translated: CASSITGTANTEAFF. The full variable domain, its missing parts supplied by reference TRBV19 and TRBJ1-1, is DGGITQSPKYLFRKEGQNVTLSCEQNLNHDAMYWYRQDPGQGLRLIYYSQIVNDFQKGDIAEGYSVSREKKESFPLTVTSAQKNPTAFYLCASSITGTANTEAFFGQGTRLTVV.

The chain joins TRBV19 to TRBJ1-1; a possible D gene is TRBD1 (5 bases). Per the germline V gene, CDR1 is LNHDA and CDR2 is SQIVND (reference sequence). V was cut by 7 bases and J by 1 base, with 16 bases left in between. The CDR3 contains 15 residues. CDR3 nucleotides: TGTGCCAGTACCCCTCCCGGCAGGGCGAACACTGAAGCTTTCTTT. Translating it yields CASTPPGRANTEAFF.

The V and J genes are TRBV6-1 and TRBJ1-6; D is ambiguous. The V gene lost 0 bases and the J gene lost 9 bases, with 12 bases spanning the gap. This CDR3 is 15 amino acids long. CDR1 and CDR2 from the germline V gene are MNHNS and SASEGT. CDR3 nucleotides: TGTGCCAGCAGTGAAGCGGCTCGACATCTTTCACCCCTCCACTTT. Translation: CASSEAARHLSPLHF.

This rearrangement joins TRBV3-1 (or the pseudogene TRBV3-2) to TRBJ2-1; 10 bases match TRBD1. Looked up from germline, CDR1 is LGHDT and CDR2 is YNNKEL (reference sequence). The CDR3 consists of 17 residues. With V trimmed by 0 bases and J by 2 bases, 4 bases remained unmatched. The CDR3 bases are TGTGCCAGCAGCCAAGATTGGGACAGGGGACCCTACAATGAGCAGTTCTTC. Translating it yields CASSQDWDRGPYNEQFF.

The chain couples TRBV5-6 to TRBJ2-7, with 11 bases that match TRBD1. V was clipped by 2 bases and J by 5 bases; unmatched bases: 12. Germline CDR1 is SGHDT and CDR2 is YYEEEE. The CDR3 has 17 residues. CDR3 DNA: TGTGCCAGCAGCTTTAGATTTTGGGACAGGGGGGATCACGAGCAGTACTTC. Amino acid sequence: CASSFRFWDRGDHEQYF.

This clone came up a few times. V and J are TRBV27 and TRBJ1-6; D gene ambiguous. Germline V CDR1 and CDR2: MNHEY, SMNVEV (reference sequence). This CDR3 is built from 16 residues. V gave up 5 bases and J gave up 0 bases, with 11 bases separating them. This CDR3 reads CASSQTKSSYNSPLHF. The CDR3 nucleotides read TGTGCCAGCAGTCAGACAAAAAGCTCCTATAATTCACCCCTCCACTTT.

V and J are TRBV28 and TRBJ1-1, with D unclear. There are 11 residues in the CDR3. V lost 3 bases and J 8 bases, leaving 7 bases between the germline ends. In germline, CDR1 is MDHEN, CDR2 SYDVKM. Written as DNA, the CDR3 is TGTGCCAGCAGTTTCTACCGGGAAGCTTTCTTT. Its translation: CASSFYREAFF. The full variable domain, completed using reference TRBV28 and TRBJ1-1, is DVKVTQSSRYLVKRTGEKVFLECVQDMDHENMFWYRQDPGLGLRLIYFSYDVKMKEKGDIPEGYSVSREKKERFSLILESASTNQTSMYLCASSFYREAFFGQGTRLTVV.

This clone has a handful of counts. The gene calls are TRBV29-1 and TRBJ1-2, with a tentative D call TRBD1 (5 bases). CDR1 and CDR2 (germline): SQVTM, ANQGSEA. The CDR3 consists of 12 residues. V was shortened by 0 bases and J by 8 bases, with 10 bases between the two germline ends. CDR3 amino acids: CSVEEGVRGYTF. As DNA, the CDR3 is TGCAGCGTTGAAGAAGGGGTCAGGGGCTACACCTTC.

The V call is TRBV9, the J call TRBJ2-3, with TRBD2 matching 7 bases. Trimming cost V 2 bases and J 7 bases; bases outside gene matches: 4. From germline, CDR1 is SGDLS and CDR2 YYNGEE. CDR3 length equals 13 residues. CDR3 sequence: CASSVLADNTQYF. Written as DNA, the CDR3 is TGTGCCAGCAGCGTCCTAGCGGACAATACGCAGTATTTT.

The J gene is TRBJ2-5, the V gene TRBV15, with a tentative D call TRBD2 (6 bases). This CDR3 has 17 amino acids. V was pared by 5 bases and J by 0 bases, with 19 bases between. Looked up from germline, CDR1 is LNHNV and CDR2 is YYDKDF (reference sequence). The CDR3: CATSLIGTDTYQETQYF. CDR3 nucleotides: TGTGCCACCAGCCTTATCGGGACTGATACCTACCAAGAGACCCAGTACTTC.

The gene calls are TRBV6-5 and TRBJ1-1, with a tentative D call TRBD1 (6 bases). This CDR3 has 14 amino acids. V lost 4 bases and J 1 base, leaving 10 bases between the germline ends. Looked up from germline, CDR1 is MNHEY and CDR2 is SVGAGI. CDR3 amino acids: CASSSTGQNTEAFF. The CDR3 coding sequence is TGTGCCAGCAGTTCTACAGGGCAGAACACTGAAGCTTTCTTT.

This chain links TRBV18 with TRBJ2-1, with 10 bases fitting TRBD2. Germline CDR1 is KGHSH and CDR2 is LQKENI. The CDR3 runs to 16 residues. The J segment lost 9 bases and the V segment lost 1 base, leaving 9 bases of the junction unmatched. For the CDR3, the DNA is TGTGCCAGCTCACCACTTATCCTAGCGGGAGACACTGAGCAGTTCTTC. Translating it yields CASSPLILAGDTEQFF.

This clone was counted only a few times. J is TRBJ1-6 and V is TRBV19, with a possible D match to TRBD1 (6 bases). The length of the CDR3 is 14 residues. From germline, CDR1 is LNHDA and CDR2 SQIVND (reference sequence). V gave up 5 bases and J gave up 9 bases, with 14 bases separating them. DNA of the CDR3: TGTGCCAGTAGTCTACAGGGAAATCGTTCACCCCTCCACTTT. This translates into CASSLQGNRSPLHF.

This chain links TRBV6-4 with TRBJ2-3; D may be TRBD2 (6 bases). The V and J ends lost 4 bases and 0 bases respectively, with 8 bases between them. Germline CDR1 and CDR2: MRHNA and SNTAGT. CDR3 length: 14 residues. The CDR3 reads CASSAEGSTDTQYF. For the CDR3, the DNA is TGTGCCAGCAGTGCGGAGGGGAGCACAGATACGCAGTATTTT.

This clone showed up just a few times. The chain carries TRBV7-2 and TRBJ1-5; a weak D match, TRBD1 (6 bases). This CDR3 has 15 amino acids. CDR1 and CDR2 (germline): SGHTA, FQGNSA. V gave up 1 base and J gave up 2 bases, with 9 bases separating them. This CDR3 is CASSLGGRGNQPQHF. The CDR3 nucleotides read TGTGCCAGCAGCTTAGGGGGGCGCGGCAATCAGCCCCAGCATTTT.

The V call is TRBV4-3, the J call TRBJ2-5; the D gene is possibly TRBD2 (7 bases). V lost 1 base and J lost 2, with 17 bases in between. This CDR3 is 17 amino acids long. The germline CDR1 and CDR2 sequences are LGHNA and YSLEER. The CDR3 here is CASSQGHPGGLQETQYF. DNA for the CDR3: TGCGCCAGCAGCCAAGGACATCCCGGGGGGCTACAAGAGACCCAGTACTTC.

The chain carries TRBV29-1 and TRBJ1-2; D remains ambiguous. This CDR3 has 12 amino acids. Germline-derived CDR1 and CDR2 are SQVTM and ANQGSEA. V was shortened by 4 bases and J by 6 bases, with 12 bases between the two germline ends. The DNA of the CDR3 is TGCAGCGTTGGGGTTGTCGGGGATGGCTACACCTTC. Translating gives CSVGVVGDGYTF.

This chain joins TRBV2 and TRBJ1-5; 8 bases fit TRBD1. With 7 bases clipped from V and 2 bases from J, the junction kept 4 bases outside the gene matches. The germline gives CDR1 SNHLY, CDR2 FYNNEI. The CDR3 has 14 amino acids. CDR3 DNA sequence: TGTGCCAGCAAAGGACAGGGTGGCAATCAGCCCCAGCATTTT. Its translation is CASKGQGGNQPQHF.

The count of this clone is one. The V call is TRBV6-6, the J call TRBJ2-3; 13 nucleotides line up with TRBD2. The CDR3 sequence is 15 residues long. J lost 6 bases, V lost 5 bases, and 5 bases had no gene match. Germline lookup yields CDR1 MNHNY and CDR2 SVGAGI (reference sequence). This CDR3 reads CASSHTSGRGDTQYF. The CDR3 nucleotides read TGTGCCAGCAGTCATACTAGCGGGAGGGGTGATACGCAGTATTTT.

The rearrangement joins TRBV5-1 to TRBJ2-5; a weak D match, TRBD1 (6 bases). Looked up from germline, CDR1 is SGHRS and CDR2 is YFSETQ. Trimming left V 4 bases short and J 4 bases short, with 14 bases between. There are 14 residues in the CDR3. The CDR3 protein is CASSETGPGETQYF. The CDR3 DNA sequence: TGCGCCAGCAGCGAAACAGGGCCGGGAGAGACCCAGTACTTC.

The CDR3 DNA sequence: TGTGCCAGCAGCTTAGAGCCTCTAGGGGACAGGGAAAATTCACCCCTCCACTTT. It translates to CASSLEPLGDRENSPLHF. This sequence joins TRBV11-2 and TRBJ1-6; 9 positions match TRBD1. The V gene end was trimmed by 0 bases and the J gene end by 7 bases; junction bases not matched to a gene: 10. Germline assignment: CDR1 SGHAT and CDR2 FQNNGV. The CDR3 totals 18 residues.

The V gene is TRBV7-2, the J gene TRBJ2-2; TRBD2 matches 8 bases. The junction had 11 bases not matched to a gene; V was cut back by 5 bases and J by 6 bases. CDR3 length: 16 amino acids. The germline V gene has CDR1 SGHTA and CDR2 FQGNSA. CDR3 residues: CASSKTGLARAGELFF. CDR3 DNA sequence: TGTGCCAGCAGCAAGACCGGACTAGCAAGGGCCGGGGAGCTGTTTTTT.

The CDR3 sequence: CASSGQTGTEAFF. In DNA, the CDR3 is TGTGCCAGCAGCGGACAGACCGGCACTGAAGCTTTCTTT. The chain combines TRBV9 with TRBJ1-1, with a weak D call TRBD1 (5 bases). The V gene lost 3 bases and the J gene lost 4 bases, with 10 bases spanning the gap. The CDR3 is 13 residues long. Per germline, CDR1 SGDLS and CDR2 YYNGEE.

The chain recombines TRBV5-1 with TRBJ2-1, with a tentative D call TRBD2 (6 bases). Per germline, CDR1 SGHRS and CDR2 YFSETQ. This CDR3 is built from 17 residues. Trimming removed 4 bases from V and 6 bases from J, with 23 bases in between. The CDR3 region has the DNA TGCGCCAGCAGCCCCGGGACTGCCGTTTTGCTTGCCAATGAGCAGTTCTTC. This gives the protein CASSPGTAVLLANEQFF.

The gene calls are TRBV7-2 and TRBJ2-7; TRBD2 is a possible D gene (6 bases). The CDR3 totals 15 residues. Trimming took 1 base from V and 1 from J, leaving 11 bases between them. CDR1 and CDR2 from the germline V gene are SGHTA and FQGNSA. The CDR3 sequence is CASSLGGRESYEQYF. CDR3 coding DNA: TGTGCCAGCAGCTTAGGTGGACGGGAGTCCTACGAGCAGTACTTC.

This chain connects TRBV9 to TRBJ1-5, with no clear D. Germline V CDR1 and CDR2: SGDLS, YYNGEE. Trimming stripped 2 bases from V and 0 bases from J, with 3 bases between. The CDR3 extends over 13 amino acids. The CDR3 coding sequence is TGTGCCAGCAGCGTCCATAGCAATCAGCCCCAGCATTTT. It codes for CASSVHSNQPQHF.